The 25 T cell receptor beta chains below come from one sample, sequenced in a study of T cells after yellow fever vaccination. TCRdb ran MiXCR on the 5' RACE reads and lists one entry per CDR3 protein. The repertoire includes roughly 120,000 distinct CDR3 sequences, 7.2% of them detected once, and approximately 2.7% sits in the top ten. The sample consisted of CD4+ T cells sorted from PBMCs, taken more than 40 days after the first yellow fever vaccination. These receptors came from a man younger than 30 who received the YFV17D yellow fever vaccine.

This clonotype was observed many times. The chain is built from TRBV9 and TRBJ1-6, with 9 bases lining up with TRBD1. The CDR3 length is 15 residues. Germline CDR1 and CDR2: SGDLS and YYNGEE. After removal of 3 bases from V and 5 bases from J, the junction contained 3 bases not matched to a gene. The CDR3 loop reads CASSARQGDNSPLHF. The DNA for the CDR3 is TGTGCCAGCAGCGCCAGACAGGGGGATAATTCACCCCTCCACTTT.

This clonotype was detected many times. This chain links TRBV25-1 with TRBJ2-5; TRBD2 agrees at 9 bases. This CDR3 contains 15 residues. Germline loops: CDR1 MGHDK, CDR2 SYGVNS. Trimming cost V 3 bases and J 2 bases; bases outside gene matches: 4. The CDR3 bases are TGTGCCAGCAGTGACCGGCTAGCGGGGCAAGAGACCCAGTACTTC. Its protein product is CASSDRLAGQETQYF.

This clonotype was counted ten times or more. The rearrangement links TRBV20-1 to TRBJ2-2, with D hard to call. Germline CDR1 DFQATT, CDR2 SNEGSKA (reference sequence). V was pared by 3 bases and J by 4 bases, with 6 bases between. The CDR3 spans 12 residues. The CDR3 is CSARDGTGELFF. CDR3 DNA: TGCAGTGCTAGGGACGGCACCGGGGAGCTGTTTTTT.

This clonotype was seen ten or more times. The chain recombines TRBV10-3 with TRBJ2-5, with 7 bases aligning to TRBD2. The V gene end was trimmed by 2 bases and the J gene end by 10 bases; junction bases not matched to a gene: 10. CDR3 length: 14 amino acids. The germline V gene has CDR1 ENHRY and CDR2 SYGVKD. The CDR3 reads CAISEQRDSRGQYF. CDR3 DNA: TGTGCCATCAGTGAGCAGCGGGACTCCAGAGGCCAGTACTTC.

A few counts support this clonotype. The chain uses TRBV7-2 and TRBJ1-1; D possibly corresponds to TRBD1 (6 bases). V lost 2 bases, J lost 5 bases, and 18 bases lay in between. The CDR3 spans 16 residues. Germline CDR1 and CDR2: SGHTA and FQGNSA. The CDR3 DNA sequence: TGTGCCAGCAGCTTAAGTGGCGGGGGCTTGGGGACTGAAGCTTTCTTT. Encoded protein: CASSLSGGGLGTEAFF.

Many counts were recorded for this clonotype. The rearrangement uses TRBV5-1 and TRBJ2-7; 8 nucleotides line up with TRBD1. The CDR3 contains 13 residues. Germline assignment: CDR1 SGHRS and CDR2 YFSETQ. After removal of 6 bases from V and 2 bases from J, the junction contained 4 bases not matched to a gene. CDR3 protein: CASTDRGAYEQYF. DNA for the CDR3: TGCGCCAGCACAGACAGGGGTGCCTACGAGCAGTACTTC.

The chain links TRBV20-1 to TRBJ2-1; 8 nucleotides match TRBD2. After removal of 3 bases from V and 4 bases from J, the junction contained 8 bases not matched to a gene. The CDR3 sequence is 15 residues long. Per germline, CDR1 DFQATT and CDR2 SNEGSKA (reference sequence). CDR3 protein: CSARGSAGGYNEQFF. The DNA for the CDR3 is TGCAGTGCTAGGGGGAGCGCGGGGGGTTACAATGAGCAGTTCTTC.

This clonotype was seen repeatedly, ten times or more. The V call is TRBV5-1, the J call TRBJ2-1; D perhaps matches TRBD2 (5 bases). The CDR3 totals 14 residues. Per the germline V gene, CDR1 is SGHRS and CDR2 is YFSETQ. With 1 base removed from V and 5 bases from J, the gap between germline ends came to 10 bases. The CDR3 DNA is TGCGCCAGCAGCTTGAGCGGCAGAGACAATGAGCAGTTCTTC. It codes for CASSLSGRDNEQFF.

This clonotype was detected ten times or more. The chain couples TRBV6-2 or TRBV6-3 to TRBJ1-1; D might be TRBD1 (6 bases). V lost 6 bases to trimming and J lost 2 bases, with 13 bases between them. The CDR3 is 14 amino acids. Germline CDR1 MNHEY, CDR2 SVGEGT. Here the CDR3 reads CASSDRTRNTEAFF. The CDR3 coding sequence is TGTGCCAGCAGCGACAGGACCCGAAACACTGAAGCTTTCTTT.

The sample holds many counts of this clonotype. The CDR3, as DNA: TGTGCCAGCTCATCCGCCCGACAGGGTGCCGAGCAGTACGTC. This gives the protein CASSSARQGAEQYV. This rearrangement joins TRBV18 to TRBJ2-7, with 7 bases matching TRBD1. This CDR3 has 14 residues. Germline V lookup: CDR1 KGHSH, CDR2 LQKENI. The trim removed 5 bases at V and 6 bases at J, leaving 10 bases unmatched.

This clonotype was counted many times. The rearrangement links TRBV5-4 to TRBJ1-6; no definite D call. Trimming took off 3 bases at V and 6 bases at J, with 4 bases between the two ends. Germline-derived CDR1 and CDR2 are SGHNT and YYREEE (reference sequence). CDR3 length: 12 residues. The CDR3 here is CASSYPNSPLHF. The CDR3 DNA sequence: TGTGCCAGCAGCTACCCTAATTCACCCCTCCACTTT.

This clonotype was observed at least ten times. V gene TRBV11-3 combines with J gene TRBJ2-1, with TRBD1 matching 9 bases. V dropped 3 bases and J dropped 7; count of bases not matched to a gene: 7. Germline-derived CDR1 and CDR2 are SGHNT and YENEEA. The length of the CDR3 is 15 residues. The CDR3 DNA reads TGTGCCAGCAGCTTTTCCGGGACAGGGACAAATGAGCAGTTCTTC. It specifies CASSFSGTGTNEQFF.

This clonotype showed up many times. V usage is TRBV25-1 and J usage is TRBJ2-7; maybe TRBD1 (5 bases). V was shortened by 3 bases and J by 5 bases, with 11 bases between the two germline ends. Germline assignment: CDR1 MGHDK and CDR2 SYGVNS. This CDR3 is 13 amino acids long. The CDR3 region has the DNA TGTGCCAGCAGTGACAGGGAACGGGACGAGCAGTACTTC. Residues: CASSDRERDEQYF.

This clonotype was seen at least ten times. This chain connects TRBV7-6 to TRBJ2-5, with 7 bases identical to TRBD1. The trim removed 5 bases at V and 4 bases at J, leaving 4 bases unmatched. CDR3 length: 13 residues. Germline V gene lookup returns CDR1 SGHVS and CDR2 FNYEAQ. The DNA of the CDR3 is TGTGCCAGCAGCCGACAGGGAACAGAGACCCAGTACTTC. Translation: CASSRQGTETQYF.

This clonotype was observed at least ten times. V usage is TRBV5-1 and J usage is TRBJ2-3; D is ambiguous. This CDR3 is 14 amino acids long. Germline V gene lookup returns CDR1 SGHRS and CDR2 YFSETQ. V lost 4 bases, J lost 6 bases, and 15 bases lay in between. CDR3 sequence: CASSRLQKSDTQYF. The CDR3 region has the DNA TGCGCCAGCAGCCGCTTACAGAAGTCGGATACGCAGTATTTT. The full variable domain, with the rest looked up from reference TRBV5-1 and TRBJ2-3, is KAGVTQTPRYLIKTRGQQVTLSCSPISGHRSVSWYQQTPGQGLQFLFEYFSETQRNKGNFPGRFSGRQFSNSRSEMNVSTLELGDSALYLCASSRLQKSDTQYFGPGTRLTVL.

Relative to its sample, this clonotype is medium-sized. The chain employs TRBV7-2 and TRBJ2-5; TRBD2 agrees at 8 bases. V shed 2 bases and J 1 base; nucleotides not matched to a gene: 0. The CDR3 extends over 14 amino acids. Germline V gene data show CDR1 as SGHTA and CDR2 as FQGNSA. CDR3 residues: CASSLTSGQETQYF. CDR3 sequence (DNA): TGTGCCAGCAGCTTAACTAGCGGCCAAGAGACCCAGTACTTC. Looking up the rest from reference TRBV7-2 and TRBJ2-5 gives the full variable domain: GAGVSQSPSNKVTEKGKDVELRCDPISGHTALYWYRQSLGQGLEFLIYFQGNSAPDKSGLPSDRFSAERTGGSVSTLTIQRTQQEDSAVYLCASSLTSGQETQYFGPGTRLLVL.

This clonotype was counted at least ten times. This sequence joins TRBV20-1 and TRBJ2-5; 10 bases match TRBD2. Unmatched junction bases numbered 5, after V lost 3 bases and J lost 1 base. Germline lookup yields CDR1 DFQATT and CDR2 SNEGSKA (reference sequence). The CDR3 spans 15 residues. The CDR3 coding sequence is TGCAGTGCTAGGAGGGGACTAGCGTTCCAAGAGACCCAGTACTTC. Amino acids: CSARRGLAFQETQYF.

This clonotype came up many times. The rearrangement uses TRBV4-2 and TRBJ2-3; TRBD2 agrees at 13 bases. V shed 1 base, J shed 8 bases, and the junction held 15 bases outside the gene matches. This CDR3 comprises 19 residues. The germline V gene has CDR1 LGHNA and CDR2 YNFKEQ. The CDR3 nucleotides read TGTGCCAGCAGCCAAGGCCGGACTAGCGGGGGCGAGATTCACGGTACGCAGTATTTT. Protein product: CASSQGRTSGGEIHGTQYF.

This clonotype was counted many times. At one of its ends the junction is not consistent with the germline gene, which may arise from a read error. This chain connects TRBV6-2 or TRBV6-3 to TRBJ2-1; TRBD2 matches 8 bases. The CDR3 contains 17 residues. CDR1 and CDR2 from the germline V gene are MNHEY and SVGEGT. CDR3 bases: TGTGCCAGCAGTAACTCCGGGACTAGTCGCTCCTACAATGAGCAGTTCTTC. It yields the protein CASSNSGTSRSYNEQFF.

This chain joins TRBV6-1 and TRBJ2-7, with TRBD2 matching 15 bases. The CDR3 covers 16 residues. CDR1 MNHNS and CDR2 SASEGT come from the germline V gene. V was pared by 5 bases and J by 5 bases, with 7 bases of the junction left unmatched. CDR3 in DNA: TGTGCCAGCAGTCGCGGGACTAGCGGGGGGCCCCACGAGCAGTACTTC. This translates into CASSRGTSGGPHEQYF.

The table lists this clonotype with many counts. The V call is TRBV20-1, the J call TRBJ2-5; 9 nucleotides match TRBD2. Unmatched junction bases numbered 4, after V lost 0 bases and J lost 2 bases. The V gene's germline CDR1 is DFQATT and CDR2 SNEGSKA (reference sequence). The CDR3 length is 15 residues. In DNA form, the CDR3 reads TGCAGTGCTAGAGATCCAGCGGGGGGTCAAGAGACCCAGTACTTC. Its translation is CSARDPAGGQETQYF.

As to this clonotype: A much larger clone lies one base from this, so it may be a read error. The chain carries TRBV7-2 and TRBJ2-2; TRBD2 aligns across 10 bases. The length of the CDR3 is 17 residues. J was trimmed by 3 bases and V by 8 bases; bases with no gene match: 12. CDR1 is SGHTA, CDR2 FQGNSA, per germline. The CDR3 sequence is CASCTSGERPYTGELFF. The CDR3 coding sequence is TGTGCCAGCTGCACTAGCGGGGAACGACCTTACACCGGGGAGCTGTTTTTT.

This clonotype appeared many times. The chain recombines TRBV6-1 with TRBJ2-7, with 7 bases lining up with TRBD1. There are 13 residues in the CDR3. With 5 bases clipped from V and 0 bases from J, the junction kept 1 base outside the gene matches. Germline V CDR1 and CDR2: MNHNS, SASEGT. The CDR3 DNA is TGTGCCAGCAGTCGACAGGGCTCCTACGAGCAGTACGTC. Encoded protein: CASSRQGSYEQYV.

In this sample, this clonotype turned up a few times. V usage is TRBV6-1 and J usage is TRBJ1-5; D uncertain. Between the trimmed V and J ends, which lost 0 bases and 3 bases, there was a span of 6 bases. Germline V gene lookup returns CDR1 MNHNS and CDR2 SASEGT. The CDR3 has 14 amino acids. The DNA of the CDR3 is TGTGCCAGCAGTGAAGCGATTGCCAATCAGCCCCAGCATTTT. Translating gives CASSEAIANQPQHF.

Points on this clonotype: Possible read error: a much larger clone is one base away. V usage is TRBV24-1 and J usage is TRBJ1-5, with 8 bases aligning to TRBD1. Unmatched junction bases numbered 10, after V lost 3 bases and J lost 7 bases. Germline lookup yields CDR1 KGHDR and CDR2 SFDVKD. The CDR3 contains 16 residues. CDR3 sequence: CATSDPRTGIKQPQHF. The CDR3 nucleotides are TGTGCCACCAGTGATCCACGGACAGGGATCAAGCAGCCCCAGCATTTT.